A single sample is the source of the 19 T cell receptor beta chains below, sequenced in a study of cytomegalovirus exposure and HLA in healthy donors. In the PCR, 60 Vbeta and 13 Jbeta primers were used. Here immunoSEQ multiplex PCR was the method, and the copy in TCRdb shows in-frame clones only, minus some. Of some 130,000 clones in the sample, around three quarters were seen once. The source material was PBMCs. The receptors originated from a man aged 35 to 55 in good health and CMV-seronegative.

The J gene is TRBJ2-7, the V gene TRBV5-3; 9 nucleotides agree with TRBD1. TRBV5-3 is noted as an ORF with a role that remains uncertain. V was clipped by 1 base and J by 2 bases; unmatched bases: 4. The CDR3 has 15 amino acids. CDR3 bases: TGTGCCAGAAGCTTGACAGGGGGCTCCCCCTACGAGCAGTACTTC. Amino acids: CARSLTGGSPYEQYF.

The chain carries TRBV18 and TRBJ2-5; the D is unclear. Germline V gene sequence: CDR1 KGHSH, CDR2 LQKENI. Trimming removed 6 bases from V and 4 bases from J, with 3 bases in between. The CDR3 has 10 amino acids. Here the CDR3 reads CASSGETQYF. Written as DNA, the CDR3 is TGTGCCAGCTCCGGAGAGACCCAGTACTTC.

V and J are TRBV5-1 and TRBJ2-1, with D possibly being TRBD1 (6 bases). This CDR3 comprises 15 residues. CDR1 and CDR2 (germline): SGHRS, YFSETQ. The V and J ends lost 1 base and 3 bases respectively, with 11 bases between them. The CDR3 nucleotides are TGCGCCAGCAGCTTGTTGACAGGCCACTACAATGAGCAGTTCTTC. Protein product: CASSLLTGHYNEQFF.

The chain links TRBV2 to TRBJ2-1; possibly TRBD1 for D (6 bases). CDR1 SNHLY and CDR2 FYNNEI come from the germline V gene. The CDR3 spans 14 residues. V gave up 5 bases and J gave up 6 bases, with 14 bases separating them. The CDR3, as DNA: TGTGCCAGCAGTTTCCAGGGGTCCGGCAATGAGCAGTTCTTC. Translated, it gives CASSFQGSGNEQFF.

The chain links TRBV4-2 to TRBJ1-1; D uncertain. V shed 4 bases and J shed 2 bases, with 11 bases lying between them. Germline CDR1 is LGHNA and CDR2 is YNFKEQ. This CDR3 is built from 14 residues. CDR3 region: CASSPIEVNTEAFF. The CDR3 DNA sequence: TGTGCCAGCAGCCCCATCGAGGTTAACACTGAAGCTTTCTTT.

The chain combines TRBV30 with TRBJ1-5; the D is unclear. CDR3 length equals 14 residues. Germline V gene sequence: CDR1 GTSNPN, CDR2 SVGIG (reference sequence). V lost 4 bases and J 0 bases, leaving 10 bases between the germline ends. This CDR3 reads CAWTASGSNQPQHF. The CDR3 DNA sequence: TGTGCCTGGACCGCTTCGGGTAGCAATCAGCCCCAGCATTTT.

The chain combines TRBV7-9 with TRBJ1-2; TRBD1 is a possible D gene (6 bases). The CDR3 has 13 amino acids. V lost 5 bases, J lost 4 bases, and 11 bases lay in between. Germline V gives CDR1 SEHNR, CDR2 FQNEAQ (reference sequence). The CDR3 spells CASSIQGGYGYTF. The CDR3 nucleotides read TGTGCCAGCAGCATACAGGGTGGCTATGGCTACACCTTC. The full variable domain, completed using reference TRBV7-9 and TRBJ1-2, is DTGVSQNPRHKITKRGQNVTFRCDPISEHNRLYWYRQTLGQGPEFLTYFQNEAQLEKSRLLSDRFSAERPKGSFSTLEIQRTEQGDSAMYLCASSIQGGYGYTFGSGTRLTVV.

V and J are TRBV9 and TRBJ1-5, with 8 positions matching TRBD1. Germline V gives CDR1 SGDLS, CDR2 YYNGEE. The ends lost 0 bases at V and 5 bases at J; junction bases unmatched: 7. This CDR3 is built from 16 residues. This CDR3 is CASSVGAGGPYQPQHF. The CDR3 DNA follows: TGTGCCAGCAGCGTAGGAGCAGGGGGCCCTTATCAGCCCCAGCATTTT.

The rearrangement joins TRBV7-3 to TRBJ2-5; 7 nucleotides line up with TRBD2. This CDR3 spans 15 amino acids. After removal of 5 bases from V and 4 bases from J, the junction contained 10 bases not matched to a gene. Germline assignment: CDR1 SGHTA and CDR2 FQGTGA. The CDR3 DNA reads TGTGCCAGCAGCCCTAGCGGAACCTGGGGAGAGACCCAGTACTTC. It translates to CASSPSGTWGETQYF.

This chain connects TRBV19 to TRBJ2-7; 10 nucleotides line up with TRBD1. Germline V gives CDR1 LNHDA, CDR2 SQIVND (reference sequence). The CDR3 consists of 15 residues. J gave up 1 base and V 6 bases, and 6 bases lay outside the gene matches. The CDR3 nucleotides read TGTGCCAGTAGCGAAGGACAGGGGGGATCCTACGAGCAGTACTTC. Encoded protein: CASSEGQGGSYEQYF.

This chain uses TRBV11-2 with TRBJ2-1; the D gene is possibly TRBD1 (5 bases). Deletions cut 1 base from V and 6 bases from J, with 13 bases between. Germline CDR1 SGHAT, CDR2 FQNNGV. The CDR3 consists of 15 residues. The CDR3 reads CASSLVPRASNEQFF. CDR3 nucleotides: TGTGCCAGCAGCTTAGTTCCCAGGGCCTCCAATGAGCAGTTCTTC.

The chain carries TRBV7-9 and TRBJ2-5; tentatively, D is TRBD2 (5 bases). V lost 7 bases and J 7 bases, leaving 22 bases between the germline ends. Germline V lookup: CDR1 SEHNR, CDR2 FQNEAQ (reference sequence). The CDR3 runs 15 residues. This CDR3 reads CASMLQSNLAGTQYF. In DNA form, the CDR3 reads TGTGCCAGCATGCTACAGTCAAATCTCGCGGGGACCCAGTACTTC.

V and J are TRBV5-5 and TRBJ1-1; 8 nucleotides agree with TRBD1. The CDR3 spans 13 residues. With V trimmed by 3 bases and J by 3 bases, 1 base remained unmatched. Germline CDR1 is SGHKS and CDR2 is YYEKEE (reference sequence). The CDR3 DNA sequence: TGTGCCAGCAGCTCACAGGGGGACACTGAAGCTTTCTTT. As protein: CASSSQGDTEAFF.

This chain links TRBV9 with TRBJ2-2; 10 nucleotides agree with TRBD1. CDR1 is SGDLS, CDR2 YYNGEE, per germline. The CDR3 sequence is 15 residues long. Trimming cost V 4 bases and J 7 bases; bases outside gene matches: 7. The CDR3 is CASSPRQGAGGELFF. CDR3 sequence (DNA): TGTGCCAGCAGCCCTCGACAGGGGGCGGGCGGGGAGCTGTTTTTT.

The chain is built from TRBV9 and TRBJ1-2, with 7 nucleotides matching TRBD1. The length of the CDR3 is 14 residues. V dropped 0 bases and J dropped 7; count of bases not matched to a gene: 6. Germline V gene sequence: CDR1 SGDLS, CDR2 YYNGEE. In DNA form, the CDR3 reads TGTGCCAGCAGCGTAGGGGGACAGCGAGTTGGCTACACCTTC. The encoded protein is CASSVGGQRVGYTF.

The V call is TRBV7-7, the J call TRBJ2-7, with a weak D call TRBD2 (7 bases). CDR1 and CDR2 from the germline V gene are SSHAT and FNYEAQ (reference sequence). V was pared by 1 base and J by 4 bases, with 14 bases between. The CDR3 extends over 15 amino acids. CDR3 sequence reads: CASSLGGGAGYEQYF. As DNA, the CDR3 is TGTGCCAGCAGCTTAGGGGGGGGCGCTGGGTACGAGCAGTACTTC. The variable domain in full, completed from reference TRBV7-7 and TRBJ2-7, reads GAGVSQSPRYKVTKRGQDVTLRCDPISSHATLYWYQQALGQGPEFLTYFNYEAQPDKSGLPSDRFSAERPEGSISTLTIQRTEQRDSAMYRCASSLGGGAGYEQYFGPGTRLTVT.

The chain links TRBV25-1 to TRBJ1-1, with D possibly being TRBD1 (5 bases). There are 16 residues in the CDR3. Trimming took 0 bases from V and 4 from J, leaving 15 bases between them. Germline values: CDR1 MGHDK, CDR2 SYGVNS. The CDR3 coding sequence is TGTGCCAGCAGTGAATATGGACAACCCGTGGGCACTGAAGCTTTCTTT. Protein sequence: CASSEYGQPVGTEAFF.

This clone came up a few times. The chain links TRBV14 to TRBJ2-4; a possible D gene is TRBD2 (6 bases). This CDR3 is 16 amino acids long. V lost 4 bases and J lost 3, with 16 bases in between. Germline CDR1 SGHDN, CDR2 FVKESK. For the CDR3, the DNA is TGTGCCAGCAGCCCCCTGGAGGGATTTGGCAAAAACATTCAGTACTTC. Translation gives CASSPLEGFGKNIQYF. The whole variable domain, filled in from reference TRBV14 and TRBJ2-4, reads EAGVTQFPSHSVIEKGQTVTLRCDPISGHDNLYWYRRVMGKEIKFLLHFVKESKQDESGMPNNRFLAERTGGTYSTLKVQPAELEDSGVYFCASSPLEGFGKNIQYFGAGTRLSVL.

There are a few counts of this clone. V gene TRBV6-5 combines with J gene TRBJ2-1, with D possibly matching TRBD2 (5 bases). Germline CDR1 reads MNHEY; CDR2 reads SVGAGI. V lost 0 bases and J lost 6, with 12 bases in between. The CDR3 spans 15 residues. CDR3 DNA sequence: TGTGCCAGCAGTTACTCGGAGGCCGGGTTCAATGAGCAGTTCTTC. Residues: CASSYSEAGFNEQFF.